A single sample gave rise to the 21 T cell receptor beta chains below, sequenced in a study of CD8+CD57+ T cells in acquired aplastic anemia. Genomic DNA was employed as the template in profiling TCR beta VDJ and CDR3. TCRdb reprocessed the reads with MiXCR, giving one entry per CDR3 protein. The sample holds hundreds of thousands of distinct CDR3 sequences, 60% to 80% seen once. Sequencing used sorted CD4+, CD8+, or CD8+CD57+ T cells (not recorded which) from PBMCs. The origin of the receptors is a human donor in good health, serving as a control.

Comment on this clonotype: This CDR3 is missing its conserved last phenylalanine or tryptophan, likely due to a read error. The chain has TRBV5-6 and TRBJ1-2, with 7 bases matching TRBD1. This CDR3 has 13 residues. CDR1 is SGHDT, CDR2 YYEEEE, per germline. For the CDR3, the DNA is TGTGCCAGCAACTTGTTCAGGGGGTATGGCTACACCCTC. It is translated as CASNLFRGYGYTL.

This sequence joins TRBV9 and TRBJ2-5; the D gene is possibly TRBD1 (5 bases). The end of the DNA aligns better with TRBJ2-7, so the J call may be wrong. The CDR3 has 14 residues. Germline V CDR1 and CDR2: SGDLS, YYNGEE. DNA of the CDR3: TGTGCCAGCAGCGTGCGGCCAGGGACCTACGAGCAGTACTTC. It is translated as CASSVRPGTYEQYF.

The V call is TRBV29-1, the J call TRBJ1-2; D is undetermined. The CDR3 consists of 14 residues. Germline loops: CDR1 SQVTM, CDR2 ANQGSEA. The CDR3: CSARGPRASYGYTF. The CDR3, as DNA: TGCAGTGCTAGAGGGCCGAGAGCTAGTTATGGCTACACCTTC. Supplemented by reference TRBV29-1 and TRBJ1-2, the full variable domain reads SAVISQKPSRDICQRGTSLTIQCQVDSQVTMMFWYRQQPGQSLTLIATANQGSEATYESGFVIDKFPISRPNLTFSTLTVSNMSPEDSSIYLCSARGPRASYGYTFGSGTRLTVV.

This clonotype showed up many times. V usage is TRBV20-1 and J usage is TRBJ2-7; 7 positions match TRBD1. Germline V CDR1 and CDR2: DFQATT, SNEGSKA (reference sequence). The CDR3 is made up of 12 amino acids. V lost 6 bases to trimming and J lost 3 bases; unmatched junction nucleotides: 5. The CDR3, as DNA: TGCAGTGCCTACAGACAGGGCTACGAGCAGTACTTC. Its protein is CSAYRQGYEQYF.

This clonotype has a handful of counts. The chain joins TRBV7-7 to TRBJ2-7, with TRBD1 as a possible D gene (6 bases). Per germline, CDR1 SSHAT and CDR2 FNYEAQ (reference sequence). V shed 1 base and J shed 2 bases, with 9 bases lying between them. This CDR3 region has 14 residues. CDR3 sequence (DNA): TGTGCCAGCAGCTTAGGCAGGGGAACCTACGAGCAGTACTTC. Protein sequence: CASSLGRGTYEQYF.

This clonotype was seen only once. This clone may be a read error of a much larger clone one base away. This chain joins TRBV5-6 and TRBJ2-3; TRBD2 matches 7 bases. The V and J ends lost 2 bases and 4 bases, in that order; junction bases with no gene match: 7. This CDR3 has 15 residues. Germline CDR1 and CDR2: SGHDT and YYEEEE. The CDR3 protein is CASSLLARSADTQYF. In DNA, the CDR3 is TGTGCCAGCAGCTTACTAGCGAGGAGCGCAGATACGCAGTATTTT.

This clonotype has ten or more counts. The chain links TRBV4-2 to TRBJ1-1; a weak D match, TRBD1 (6 bases). Deletions cut 1 base from V and 1 base from J, with 13 bases between. CDR1 LGHNA and CDR2 YNFKEQ come from the germline V gene. The CDR3 loop spans 16 amino acids. The CDR3 region has the DNA TGTGCCAGCAGCCAAGCCCAGGGAGGGGGGAACACTGAAGCTTTCTTT. It codes for CASSQAQGGGNTEAFF.

Ten or more counts support this clonotype. V usage is TRBV9 and J usage is TRBJ2-7, with 7 bases aligning to TRBD1. CDR3 length: 15 residues. Germline values: CDR1 SGDLS, CDR2 YYNGEE. V gave up 4 bases and J gave up 2 bases; unmatched junction bases: 9. DNA for the CDR3: TGTGCCAGCAGCCTGGGGACAGAAGGTACCTACGAGCAGTACTTC. Amino acid sequence: CASSLGTEGTYEQYF.

A remark on this clonotype: The junction does not match germline at one end; this may be a read error. The chain couples TRBV20-1 to TRBJ2-3; 9 positions match TRBD1. This CDR3 has 11 residues. CDR1 and CDR2 from the germline V gene are DFQATT and SNEGSKA (reference sequence). CDR3: CSARIPGQGDF. The CDR3 DNA sequence: TGCAGTGCTAGAATCCCGGGACAGGGAGATTTT.

This clonotype was seen repeatedly, ten times or more. J is TRBJ1-1 and V is TRBV5-4; 7 bases align to TRBD1. V lost 6 bases and J lost 4; bases outside the gene matches: 6. This CDR3 region has 13 residues. CDR1 is SGHNT, CDR2 YYREEE, per germline (reference sequence). CDR3 sequence: CASNNRGFTEAFF. DNA of the CDR3: TGTGCCAGCAACAACAGGGGATTCACTGAAGCTTTCTTT.

The gene calls are TRBV20-1 and TRBJ1-2; no clear D gene. The CDR3 loop spans 13 amino acids. Trimming shortened V by 2 bases and J by 4 bases, and 11 bases separated the two germline ends. The germline V gene encodes CDR1 DFQATT and CDR2 SNEGSKA (reference sequence). CDR3 loop: CSARFGSVYGYTF. The CDR3 bases are TGCAGTGCTAGATTCGGGTCAGTCTATGGCTACACCTTC.

This clonotype was observed a single time. The V and J genes are TRBV2 and TRBJ2-5; D is possibly TRBD1 or TRBD2 (5 bases each). Per germline, CDR1 SNHLY and CDR2 FYNNEI. V lost 8 bases, J lost 9 bases, and 25 bases lay in between. This CDR3 spans 15 amino acids. CDR3 loop: CASAAMIHVGEPQYF. The CDR3 bases are TGTGCCAGCGCCGCTATGATACACGTGGGGGAGCCCCAGTACTTC.

This rearrangement joins TRBV7-3 to TRBJ2-7; perhaps TRBD1 as D (5 bases). V was pared by 3 bases and J by 5 bases, with 17 bases between. Per the germline V gene, CDR1 is SGHTA and CDR2 is FQGTGA. The CDR3 consists of 15 residues. The CDR3 is CASSLVGAAQHEQYF. The CDR3 coding sequence is TGTGCCAGCAGCTTGGTTGGGGCGGCCCAACACGAGCAGTACTTC. The variable domain in full, with the rest retrieved from reference TRBV7-3 and TRBJ2-7, is GAGVSQTPSNKVTEKGKYVELRCDPISGHTALYWYRQSLGQGPEFLIYFQGTGAADDSGLPNDRFFAVRPEGSVSTLKIQRTERGDSAVYLCASSLVGAAQHEQYFGPGTRLTVT.

This chain links TRBV5-6 with TRBJ2-2; maybe TRBD2 (5 bases). The CDR3 runs 13 residues. CDR1 and CDR2 (germline): SGHDT, YYEEEE. The germline V and J ends were trimmed by 0 bases and 7 bases, with 7 bases remaining between them. Written as DNA, the CDR3 is TGTGCCAGCAGCTTGGAGAGGGACGGGGAGCTGTTTTTT. Its protein product is CASSLERDGELFF.

In regard to this clonotype: A read error may produce the germline difference seen at one junction end. V usage is TRBV11-1 and J usage is TRBJ2-7; 10 bases are a match to TRBD1. This CDR3 is 15 amino acids long. Looked up from germline, CDR1 is SGHAT and CDR2 is FQDESV (reference sequence). In DNA, the CDR3 is TGTGCCGGCAGCTTCCTAGGGACAGGGGAGAGCGAGCAGTACTTC. It codes for CAGSFLGTGESEQYF.

As regards this clonotype: The conserved final phenylalanine or tryptophan is absent from the CDR3, which likely points to a read error. The DNA is omitted, as the CDR3 cannot be located on it reliably, and the CDR3 follows TCRdb's listing. The J gene is TRBJ1-6, the V gene TRBV7-9; no DNA check was done on the table's D call, TRBD1. The CDR3 extends over 13 residues, inclusive of both ends. Germline V lookup: CDR1 SEHNR, CDR2 FQNEAQ (reference sequence). CDR3 region: CASSAARGQGIQE.

The chain couples TRBV19 to TRBJ2-7; TRBD1 matches 9 bases. Germline CDR1 is LNHDA and CDR2 is SQIVND (reference sequence). The V gene end was trimmed by 3 bases and the J gene end by 4 bases; junction bases not matched to a gene: 4. The CDR3 runs to 14 residues. CDR3 residues: CASSMGQGGYEQYF. CDR3 sequence (DNA): TGTGCCAGTAGTATGGGACAGGGTGGGTACGAGCAGTACTTC.

About this clonotype: Likely a read error: the CDR3 ends without its conserved phenylalanine or tryptophan. The chain has TRBV2 and TRBJ2-1; possible D gene TRBD2, 5 bases. V was shortened by 7 bases and J by 7 bases, with 20 bases between the two germline ends. The CDR3 spans 15 residues. Germline CDR1 and CDR2: SNHLY and FYNNEI. The CDR3, as DNA: TGTGCCAGCACTGGCCTTGACGGCCCGGGGAATGAGCAGTTCTGC. Translated, it gives CASTGLDGPGNEQFC.

Turning to this clonotype: This is likely a read error, given that the CDR3 carries no conserved phenylalanine or tryptophan at its end. No DNA is shown, since the ends of the CDR3 on it are uncertain; the CDR3 is the one TCRdb lists. The chain uses TRBV2 and TRBJ1-6; the D call TRBD1 from the table was never checked on the DNA. Including both end residues, the CDR3 is 16 amino acids long. Germline values: CDR1 SNHLY, CDR2 FYNNEI. The CDR3 protein is CASSATRETQYFGPGT.

Details on this clonotype: Likely a read error: the CDR3 ends without its conserved phenylalanine or tryptophan. It is unclear where the CDR3 begins or ends on the DNA, so no DNA is shown, and the CDR3 is as TCRdb lists it. The CDR3 is CASSSARSLV. The V and J genes are TRBV5-1 and TRBJ1-4. Looked up from germline, CDR1 is SGHRS and CDR2 is YFSETQ. 10 amino acids form the CDR3, both terminal residues included.

The table lists this clonotype with a few counts. The V gene is TRBV20-1, the J gene TRBJ1-5; D possibly corresponds to TRBD1 (5 bases). The CDR3 consists of 14 residues. The germline V gene encodes CDR1 DFQATT and CDR2 SNEGSKA (reference sequence). V lost 6 bases and J lost 3, with 15 bases in between. The CDR3 DNA follows: TGCAGTGCCATAAATGTGGGGGTCAATCAGCCCCAGCATTTT. Amino acids: CSAINVGVNQPQHF.